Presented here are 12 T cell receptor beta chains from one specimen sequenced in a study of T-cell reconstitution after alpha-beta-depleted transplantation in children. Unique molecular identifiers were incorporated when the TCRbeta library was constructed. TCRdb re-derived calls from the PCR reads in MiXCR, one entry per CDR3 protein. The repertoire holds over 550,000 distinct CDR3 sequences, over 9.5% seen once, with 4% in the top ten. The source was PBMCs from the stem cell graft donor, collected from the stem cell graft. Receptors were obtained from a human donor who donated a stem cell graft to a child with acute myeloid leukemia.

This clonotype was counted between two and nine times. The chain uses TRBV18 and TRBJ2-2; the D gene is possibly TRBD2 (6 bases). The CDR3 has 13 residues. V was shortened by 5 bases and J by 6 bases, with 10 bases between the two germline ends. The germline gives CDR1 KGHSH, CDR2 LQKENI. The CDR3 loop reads CASSSTSSGELFF. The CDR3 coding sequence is TGTGCCAGCTCATCAACTAGCTCCGGGGAGCTGTTTTTT.

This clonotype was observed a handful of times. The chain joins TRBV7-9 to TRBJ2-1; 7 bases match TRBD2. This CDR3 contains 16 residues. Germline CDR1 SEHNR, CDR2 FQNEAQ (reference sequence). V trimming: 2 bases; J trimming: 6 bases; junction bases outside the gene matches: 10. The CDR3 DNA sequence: TGTGCCAGCAGCTTATCCGTGACTAGCTTCTCCAATGAGCAGTTCTTC. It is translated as CASSLSVTSFSNEQFF.

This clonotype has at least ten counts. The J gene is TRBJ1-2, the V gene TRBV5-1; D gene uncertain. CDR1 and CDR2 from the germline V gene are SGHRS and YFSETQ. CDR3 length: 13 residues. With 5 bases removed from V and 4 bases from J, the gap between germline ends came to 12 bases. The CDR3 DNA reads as TGCGCCAGCAGTGAGGGATTGAGCTATGGCTACACCTTC. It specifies CASSEGLSYGYTF.

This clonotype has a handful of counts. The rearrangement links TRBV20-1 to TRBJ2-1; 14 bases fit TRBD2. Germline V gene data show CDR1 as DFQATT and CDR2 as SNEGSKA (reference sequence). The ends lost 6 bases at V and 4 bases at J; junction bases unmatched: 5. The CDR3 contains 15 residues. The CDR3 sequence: CSAPGLAGGYNEQFF. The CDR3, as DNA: TGCAGTGCCCCTGGACTAGCGGGAGGTTACAATGAGCAGTTCTTC.

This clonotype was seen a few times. The DNA for the CDR3 is TGTGCCACCAGCAGAGAGCTGACTGGGACCCACGAGCAGTACTTC. It yields the protein CATSRELTGTHEQYF. This sequence joins TRBV15 and TRBJ2-7; D is tentatively TRBD1 or TRBD2 (5 bases each). The CDR3 is 15 amino acids. V was trimmed by 0 bases and J by 5 bases, leaving 14 bases between them. Germline assignment: CDR1 LNHNV and CDR2 YYDKDF (reference sequence).

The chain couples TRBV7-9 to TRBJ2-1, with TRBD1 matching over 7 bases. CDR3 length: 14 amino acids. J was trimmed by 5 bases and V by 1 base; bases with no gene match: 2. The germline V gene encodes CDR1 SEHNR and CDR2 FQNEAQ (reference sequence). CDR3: CASSLDQGDNEQFF. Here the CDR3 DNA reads TGTGCCAGCAGCTTAGACCAGGGGGACAATGAGCAGTTCTTC.

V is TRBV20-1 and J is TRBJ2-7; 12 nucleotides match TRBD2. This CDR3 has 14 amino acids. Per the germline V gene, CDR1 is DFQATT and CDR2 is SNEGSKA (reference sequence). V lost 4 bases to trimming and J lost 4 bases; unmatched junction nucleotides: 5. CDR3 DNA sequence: TGCAGTGCTACTAGACTAGCGGGAGTGTACGAGCAGTACTTC. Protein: CSATRLAGVYEQYF.

The CDR3 sequence is CSVENWENIQYF. The CDR3 DNA reads as TGCAGCGTTGAAAACTGGGAAAACATTCAGTACTTC. The chain recombines TRBV29-1 with TRBJ2-4; D is unresolved. The CDR3 sequence is 12 residues long. Trimming removed 2 bases at V and 5 bases at J, with 7 bases between. CDR1 and CDR2 from the germline V gene are SQVTM and ANQGSEA.

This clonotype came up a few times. For the CDR3, the DNA is TGTGCCAGCAGCTTAGGGGCGATATCCAATCAGCCCCAGCATTTT. This encodes CASSLGAISNQPQHF. V is TRBV7-2 and J is TRBJ1-5; no reliable D call. Per germline, CDR1 SGHTA and CDR2 FQGNSA. The CDR3 consists of 15 residues. Trimming left V 1 base short and J 3 bases short, with 10 bases between. Using reference TRBV7-2 and TRBJ1-5 for the parts outside the CDR3, the full variable domain is GAGVSQSPSNKVTEKGKDVELRCDPISGHTALYWYRQSLGQGLEFLIYFQGNSAPDKSGLPSDRFSAERTGGSVSTLTIQRTQQEDSAVYLCASSLGAISNQPQHFGDGTRLSIL.

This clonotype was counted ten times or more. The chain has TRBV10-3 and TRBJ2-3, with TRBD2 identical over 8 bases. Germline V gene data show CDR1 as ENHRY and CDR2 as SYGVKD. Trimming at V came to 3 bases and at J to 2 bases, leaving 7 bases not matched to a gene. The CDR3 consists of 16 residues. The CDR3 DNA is TGTGCCATCAGTGAAGCGGCGGGAGGCCTCACAGATACGCAGTATTTT. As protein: CAISEAAGGLTDTQYF.

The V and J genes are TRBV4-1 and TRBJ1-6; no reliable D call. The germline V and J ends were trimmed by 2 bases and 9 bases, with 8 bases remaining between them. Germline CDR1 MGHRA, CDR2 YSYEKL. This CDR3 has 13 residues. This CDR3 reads CASSQNSGSPLHF. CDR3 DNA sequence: TGCGCCAGCAGCCAAAACAGCGGTTCACCCCTCCACTTT.

The CDR3 sequence: CASRDQGFSYEQYF. In nucleotides, the CDR3 is TGTGCCAGCAGGGATCAGGGGTTCTCCTACGAGCAGTACTTC. V usage is TRBV27 and J usage is TRBJ2-7, with D tentatively TRBD1 (6 bases). Germline-derived CDR1 and CDR2 are MNHEY and SMNVEV (reference sequence). CDR3 length: 14 amino acids. V was shortened by 6 bases and J by 0 bases, with 12 bases between the two germline ends.